One and the same sample provided the 4 T cell receptor beta chains below, sequenced in a study of regulatory T cells in long-lasting Graves disease. The sample's time point: newly diagnosed GD, antithyroid drugs for less than 3 months. Extracted PBMC RNA gave rise to the TCR library. Relying on iRepertoire HTBI primers and Arm-PCR of CDR3 regions, the team built TCR beta libraries. TCRdb reprocessed the multiplex PCR reads via MiXCR and lists one record per CDR3 protein. The sample lists 350,000 to 500,000 distinct CDR3 sequences, 12% to 15% seen once, with roughly 15% in the top ten. These data were also filed under a second study, of T cells in Graves' hyperthyroidism and ophthalmopathy.

The specimen was peripheral blood mononuclear cells (PBMCs), collected at new diagnosis, from a patient treated with antithyroid drugs. These receptors came from a woman aged 45-65 years with Graves disease.

At least ten counts were recorded for this clonotype. The rearrangement joins TRBV7-6 to TRBJ1-6; D is perhaps TRBD1 (5 bases). This CDR3 is 16 amino acids long. V was shortened by 0 bases and J by 4 bases, with 10 bases between the two germline ends. Germline V gives CDR1 SGHVS, CDR2 FNYEAQ. The chain's CDR3 is CASSLAQGAYNSPLHF. The CDR3 DNA sequence: TGTGCCAGCAGCTTAGCCCAGGGAGCTTATAATTCACCCCTCCACTTT. The full variable domain, completed using reference TRBV7-6 and TRBJ1-6, is GAGVSQSPRYKVTKRGQDVALRCDPISGHVSLYWYRQALGQGPEFLTYFNYEAQQDKSGLPNDRFSAERPEGSISTLTIQRTEQRDSAMYRCASSLAQGAYNSPLHFGNGTRLTVT.

This chain uses TRBV6-2 or TRBV6-3 with TRBJ1-2; possible D gene TRBD1, 6 bases. Trimming left V 6 bases short and J 4 bases short, with 15 bases between. This CDR3 is built from 14 residues. Germline V gives CDR1 MNHEY, CDR2 SVGEGT. This CDR3 reads CASRENRDSYGYTF. CDR3 DNA: TGTGCCAGCAGAGAAAACAGGGATTCCTATGGCTACACCTTC.

This rearrangement joins TRBV9 to TRBJ2-7; 7 nucleotides agree with TRBD2. The CDR3 has 13 residues. The V segment lost 3 bases and the J segment 7 bases; nucleotides outside the gene matches: 7. CDR1 is SGDLS, CDR2 YYNGEE, per germline. The DNA for the CDR3 is TGTGCCAGCAGCGCATCCGGGAGGAGTGAGCAGTACTTC. This sequence encodes CASSASGRSEQYF. Filled out from reference TRBV9 and TRBJ2-7, the complete variable domain reads DSGVTQTPKHLITATGQRVTLRCSPRSGDLSVYWYQQSLDQGLQFLIQYYNGEERAKGNILERFSAQQFPDLHSELNLSSLELGDSALYFCASSASGRSEQYFGPGTRLTVT.

This clonotype was counted only a few times. The rearrangement joins TRBV14 to TRBJ2-3; TRBD1 is a possible D gene (6 bases). The DNA end is more similar to TRBJ2-5, so the J call may be wrong. Per germline, CDR1 SGHDN and CDR2 FVKESK. CDR3 size: 14 residues. In DNA form, the CDR3 reads TGTGCCAGCAGCCAAGCCAGGGGTAGGGAGACCCAGTACTTC. Translation: CASSQARGRETQYF.